Following are 21 T cell receptor beta chains from one sample sequenced in a study of vaccination and CD4 T cells after COVID-19. Scientists ran DNA taken from cultured CD4+ T cells through the Oncomine TCR Beta short-read assay for sequencing. Cultured CD4+ T cells yielded the extracted genomic DNA. Using its own MiXCR run on the PCR reads, TCRdb lists one record per CDR3 protein. Among thousands of distinct CDR3 sequences listed, roughly 28% were seen once. Treatment defined: 10-day PBMC culture with coronavirus spike peptide pools or control peptides (ViraFEST assay). The unexposed donor's CD4+ T cells were collected before the COVID-19 pandemic (2011-2018). These receptors have no identified antigens. Sequencing input: CD4+ T cells from blood, cultured in vitro. Receptors originate from a human donor in good health.

The chain has TRBV18 and TRBJ2-3; 8 bases map to TRBD1. This CDR3 is built from 14 residues. CDR1 is KGHSH, CDR2 LQKENI, per germline. The ends lost 3 bases at V and 4 bases at J; junction bases unmatched: 3. CDR3 sequence: CASSPVQGADTQYF. The CDR3 DNA follows: TGTGCCAGCTCACCGGTACAGGGGGCAGATACGCAGTATTTT.

The chain links TRBV6-1 to TRBJ2-3; the match to TRBD1 covers 7 bases. The length of the CDR3 is 15 residues. Germline CDR1 and CDR2: MNHNS and SASEGT. V was clipped by 4 bases and J by 0 bases; unmatched bases: 4. CDR3 amino acids: CASSVDRVSTDTQYF. CDR3 DNA sequence: TGTGCCAGCAGTGTTGACAGGGTTAGCACAGATACGCAGTATTTT.

This clonotype was counted between two and nine times. This chain links TRBV27 with TRBJ2-1, with a possible D match to TRBD2 (6 bases). V dropped 5 bases and J dropped 8 bases, with 7 bases sitting between them. CDR1 and CDR2 from the germline V gene are MNHEY and SMNVEV (reference sequence). This CDR3 region has 11 residues. CDR3 nucleotides: TGTGCCAGCAGTCAGCGGGATGAGCAGTTCTTC. Protein sequence: CASSQRDEQFF.

This clonotype showed up just once. The gene calls are TRBV7-2 and TRBJ2-7, with a tentative D call TRBD1 (6 bases). The length of the CDR3 is 15 residues. Germline V gene lookup returns CDR1 SGHTA and CDR2 FQGNSA. The V and J ends lost 1 base and 0 bases respectively, with 10 bases between them. The CDR3 DNA follows: TGTGCCAGCAGCTTAGGTGGACAGAACTCCTACGAGCAGTACTTC. It is translated as CASSLGGQNSYEQYF.

In this sample, this clonotype is medium-sized (0.01 to 0.1%). This chain joins TRBV20-1 and TRBJ1-1; 10 positions agree with TRBD1. The V segment lost 5 bases and the J segment 5 bases; nucleotides outside the gene matches: 8. This CDR3 region has 14 residues. Germline V lookup: CDR1 DFQATT, CDR2 SNEGSKA (reference sequence). Written as DNA, the CDR3 is TGCAGTGCTTTCAGACGGACAGGGGGTACTGAAGCTTTCTTT. Protein sequence: CSAFRRTGGTEAFF.

This clonotype was observed a handful of times. The rearrangement links TRBV28 to TRBJ1-2; no definite D call. This CDR3 is built from 14 residues. V lost 5 bases and J lost 4, with 14 bases in between. CDR1 and CDR2 (germline): MDHEN, SYDVKM. In DNA, the CDR3 is TGTGCCAGCAGTCGGCCGCGGGGAGTCTATGGCTACACCTTC. Translation gives CASSRPRGVYGYTF.

This clonotype has more than one count but fewer than ten. The genes are TRBV20-1 and TRBJ1-5, with D hard to call. V lost 6 bases and J 5 bases, leaving 8 bases between the germline ends. This CDR3 region has 11 residues. Germline loops: CDR1 DFQATT, CDR2 SNEGSKA (reference sequence). The CDR3 DNA sequence: TGCAGTGCCCCTATTGATCAGCCCCAGCATTTT. Amino acids: CSAPIDQPQHF.

V is TRBV7-2 and J is TRBJ2-1; 11 bases are a match to TRBD2. The CDR3 sequence is 15 residues long. V was clipped by 5 bases and J by 4 bases; unmatched bases: 4. Germline V lookup: CDR1 SGHTA, CDR2 FQGNSA. CDR3 amino acids: CASSPGTSGYNEQFF. DNA of the CDR3: TGTGCCAGCAGCCCAGGGACTAGCGGTTACAATGAGCAGTTCTTC.

The CDR3 spells CSAATGGWTEAFF. CDR3 in DNA: TGCAGTGCAGCGACAGGGGGCTGGACTGAAGCTTTCTTT. The J gene is TRBJ1-1, the V gene TRBV20-1, with 10 bases fitting TRBD1. Germline CDR1 is DFQATT and CDR2 is SNEGSKA (reference sequence). V gave up 6 bases and J gave up 5 bases; unmatched junction bases: 6. The CDR3 runs to 13 residues.

The chain joins TRBV28 to TRBJ2-1, with no clear D. Germline assignment: CDR1 MDHEN and CDR2 SYDVKM. The CDR3 loop spans 13 amino acids. The ends were cut back, 6 bases at V and 0 bases at J, with 6 bases in the middle. The CDR3 spells CASRELSYNEQFF. As DNA, the CDR3 is TGTGCCAGCAGGGAACTCTCCTACAATGAGCAGTTCTTC.

This chain uses TRBV20-1 with TRBJ2-7; perhaps TRBD2 as D (5 bases). V lost 6 bases and J 3 bases, leaving 15 bases between the germline ends. This CDR3 has 13 amino acids. Germline CDR1 and CDR2: DFQATT and SNEGSKA (reference sequence). The CDR3: CSAYDYRRYEQYF. CDR3 nucleotides: TGCAGTGCGTATGACTATAGGCGCTACGAGCAGTACTTC.

The chain links TRBV29-1 to TRBJ2-4; D is ambiguous. Germline V lookup: CDR1 SQVTM, CDR2 ANQGSEA. This CDR3 comprises 12 residues. V was pared by 6 bases and J by 7 bases, with 13 bases between. The CDR3: CSVKFRDNIQYF. For the CDR3, the DNA is TGCAGCGTCAAATTTCGTGATAACATTCAGTACTTC.

This chain uses TRBV19 with TRBJ2-3; 11 nucleotides line up with TRBD2. Germline V CDR1 and CDR2: LNHDA, SQIVND (reference sequence). The CDR3 loop spans 19 amino acids. The trim removed 0 bases at V and 4 bases at J, leaving 12 bases unmatched. The CDR3 protein is CASSIDGVLAGGWPDTQYF. The CDR3, as DNA: TGTGCCAGTAGTATAGATGGGGTCCTAGCGGGAGGCTGGCCAGATACGCAGTATTTT.

The rearrangement uses TRBV5-1 and TRBJ2-7; a possible D gene is TRBD2 (5 bases). V was trimmed by 2 bases and J by 3 bases, leaving 9 bases between them. The CDR3 totals 13 residues. Germline CDR1 SGHRS, CDR2 YFSETQ. CDR3 in amino acids: CASSLEGLYEQYF. For the CDR3, the DNA is TGCGCCAGCAGCTTAGAAGGACTCTACGAGCAGTACTTC.

The CDR3 loop reads CASSYRTGTNTDTQYF. CDR3 sequence (DNA): TGTGCCAGCAGTTACCGGACAGGGACAAATACAGATACGCAGTATTTT. The chain is built from TRBV2 and TRBJ2-3; 8 nucleotides agree with TRBD1. The J segment lost 3 bases and the V segment lost 5 bases, leaving 10 bases of the junction unmatched. CDR1 SNHLY and CDR2 FYNNEI come from the germline V gene. CDR3 length: 16 residues.

This chain uses TRBV4-3 with TRBJ1-1, with TRBD1 as a possible D gene (5 bases). Trimming took 3 bases from V and 5 from J, leaving 13 bases between them. The CDR3 covers 14 residues. CDR1 and CDR2 (germline): LGHNA, YSLEER. The CDR3 DNA reads as TGCGCCAGCAGCCACGTTGGAGGGGATACTGAAGCTTTCTTT. It specifies CASSHVGGDTEAFF.

This clonotype was observed a few times. The gene calls are TRBV5-4 and TRBJ1-3; 7 bases map to TRBD1. Germline V gene lookup returns CDR1 SGHNT and CDR2 YYREEE (reference sequence). The CDR3 loop spans 14 amino acids. V shed 4 bases and J 0 bases; nucleotides not matched to a gene: 1. The CDR3 here is CASSPGGSGNTIYF. DNA for the CDR3: TGTGCCAGCAGCCCAGGGGGCTCTGGAAACACCATATATTTT.

The chain links TRBV19 to TRBJ1-5; D possibly corresponds to TRBD1 (5 bases). The V end was cut by 3 bases, the J end by 9 bases, with 21 bases between. The CDR3 loop spans 16 amino acids. The germline gives CDR1 LNHDA, CDR2 SQIVND (reference sequence). CDR3 loop: CASSIPQGSVYGPQHF. The CDR3 coding sequence is TGTGCCAGTAGTATCCCGCAGGGTTCGGTGTATGGGCCCCAGCATTTT.

V is TRBV7-9 and J is TRBJ1-3; D perhaps matches TRBD1 (6 bases). V was cut by 4 bases and J by 0 bases, with 16 bases left in between. The CDR3 totals 17 residues. The V gene's germline CDR1 is SEHNR and CDR2 FQNEAQ (reference sequence). For the CDR3, the DNA is TGTGCCAGCAGCTGGCCTCGGGGGGCTGCCTCTGGAAACACCATATATTTT. Translated, it gives CASSWPRGAASGNTIYF.

CDR3 sequence: CAWSDGGGQPQHF. CDR3 DNA: TGTGCCTGGAGTGACGGGGGTGGTCAGCCCCAGCATTTT. The chain couples TRBV30 to TRBJ1-5; a weak D match, TRBD1 (5 bases). The ends were cut back, 1 base at V and 6 bases at J, with 10 bases in the middle. Germline assignment: CDR1 GTSNPN and CDR2 SVGIG (reference sequence). The CDR3 extends over 13 amino acids. Drawing the rest from reference TRBV30 and TRBJ1-5, the complete variable domain is SQTIHQWPATLVQPVGSPLSLECTVEGTSNPNLYWYRQAAGRGLQLLFYSVGIGQISSEVPQNLSASRPQDRQFILSSKKLLLSDSGFYLCAWSDGGGQPQHFGDGTRLSIL.

V is TRBV6-1 and J is TRBJ2-3; D gene unclear. The CDR3 extends over 15 amino acids. Germline-derived CDR1 and CDR2 are MNHNS and SASEGT. V was cut by 6 bases and J by 4 bases, with 17 bases left in between. CDR3 DNA sequence: TGTGCCAGCAGGTTAGGAGAGGTAGGCTCAGATACGCAGTATTTT. Translated, it gives CASRLGEVGSDTQYF.